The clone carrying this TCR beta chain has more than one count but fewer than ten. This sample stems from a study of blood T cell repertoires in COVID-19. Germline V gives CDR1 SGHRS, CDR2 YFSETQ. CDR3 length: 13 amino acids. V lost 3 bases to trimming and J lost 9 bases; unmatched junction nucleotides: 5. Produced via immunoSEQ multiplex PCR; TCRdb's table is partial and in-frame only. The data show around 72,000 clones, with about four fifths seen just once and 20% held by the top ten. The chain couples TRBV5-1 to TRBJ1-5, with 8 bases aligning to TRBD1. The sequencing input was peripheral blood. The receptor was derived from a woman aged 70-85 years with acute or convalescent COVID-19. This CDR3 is CASSYGQGGPQHF. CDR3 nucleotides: TGCGCCAGCAGCTACGGACAGGGTGGGCCCCAGCATTTT.